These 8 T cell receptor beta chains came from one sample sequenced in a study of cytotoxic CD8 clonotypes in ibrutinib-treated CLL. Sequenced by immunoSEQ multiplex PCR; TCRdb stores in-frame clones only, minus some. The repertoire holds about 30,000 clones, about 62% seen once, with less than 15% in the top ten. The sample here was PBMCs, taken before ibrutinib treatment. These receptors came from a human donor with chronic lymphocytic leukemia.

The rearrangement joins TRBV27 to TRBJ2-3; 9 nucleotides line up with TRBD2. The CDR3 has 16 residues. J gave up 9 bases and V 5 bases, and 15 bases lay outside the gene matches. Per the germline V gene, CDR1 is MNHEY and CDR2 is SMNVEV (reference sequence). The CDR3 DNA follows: TGTGCCAGCAGTGCCCGAGGGGCGGGAGGGGGGAGGACGCAGTATTTT. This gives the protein CASSARGAGGGRTQYF.

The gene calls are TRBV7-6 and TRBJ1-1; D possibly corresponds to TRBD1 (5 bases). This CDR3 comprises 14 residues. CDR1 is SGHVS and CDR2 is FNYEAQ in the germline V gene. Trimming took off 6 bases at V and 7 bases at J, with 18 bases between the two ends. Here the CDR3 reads CASSSRGLRVEAFF. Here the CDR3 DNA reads TGTGCCAGCAGTTCAAGGGGACTACGGGTTGAAGCTTTCTTT.

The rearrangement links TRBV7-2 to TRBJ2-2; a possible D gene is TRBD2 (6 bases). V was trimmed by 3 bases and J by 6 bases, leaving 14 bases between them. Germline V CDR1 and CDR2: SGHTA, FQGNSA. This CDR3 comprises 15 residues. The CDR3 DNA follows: TGTGCCAGCAGCTTCTGGGCGGGGAGCGCCGGGGAGCTGTTTTTT. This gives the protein CASSFWAGSAGELFF.

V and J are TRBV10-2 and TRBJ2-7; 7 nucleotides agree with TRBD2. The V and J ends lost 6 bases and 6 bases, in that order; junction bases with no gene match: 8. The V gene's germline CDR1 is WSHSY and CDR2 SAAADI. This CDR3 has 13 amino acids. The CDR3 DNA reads TGCGCCAGCAGCCGCGGCGGGAGTACCGAGCAGTACTTC. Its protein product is CASSRGGSTEQYF.

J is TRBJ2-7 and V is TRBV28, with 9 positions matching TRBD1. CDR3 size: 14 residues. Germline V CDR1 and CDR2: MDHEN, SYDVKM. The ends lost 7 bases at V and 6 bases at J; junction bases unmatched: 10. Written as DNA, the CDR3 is TGTGCCAGCACCCCGGGACAGGGTAAGGGCGAGCAGTACTTC. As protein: CASTPGQGKGEQYF.

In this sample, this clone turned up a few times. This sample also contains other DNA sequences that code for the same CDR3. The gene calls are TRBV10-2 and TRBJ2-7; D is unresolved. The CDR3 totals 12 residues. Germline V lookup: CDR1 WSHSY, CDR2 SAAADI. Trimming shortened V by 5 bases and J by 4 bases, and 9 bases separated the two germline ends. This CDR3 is CASSSSGYEQYF. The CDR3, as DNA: TGCGCCAGCAGTTCCTCTGGTTACGAGCAGTACTTC.

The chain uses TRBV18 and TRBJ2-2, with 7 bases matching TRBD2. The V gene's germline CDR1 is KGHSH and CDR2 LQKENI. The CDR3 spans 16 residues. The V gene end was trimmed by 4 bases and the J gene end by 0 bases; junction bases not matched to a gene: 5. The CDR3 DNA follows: TGTGCCAGCTCACTAACCGGGACTACGAACACCGGGGAGCTGTTTTTT. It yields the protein CASSLTGTTNTGELFF.

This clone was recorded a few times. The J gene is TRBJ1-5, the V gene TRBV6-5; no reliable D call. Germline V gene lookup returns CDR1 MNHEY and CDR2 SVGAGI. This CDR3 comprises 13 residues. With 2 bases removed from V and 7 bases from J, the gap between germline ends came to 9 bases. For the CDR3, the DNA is TGTGCCAGCAGTTACGAGGGAGGACAGCCCCAGCATTTT. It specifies CASSYEGGQPQHF.